A selection of T cell receptor beta chains follows, all from one sample in a study of patients and donors after allogeneic stem cell transplantation. MiXCR, applied by TCRdb to the RT-PCR reads, yields one record per CDR3 protein. The sample consists of 57,000 or so distinct CDR3 sequences, 13% of them appearing once. Source material: blood, either unsorted or a sorted T cell fraction (not recorded which). The receptors originated from a human donor who was either an allogeneic HSCT recipient or a stem cell or donor lymphocyte infusion donor (not recorded which). It is not recorded whose cells these are; they may come from a transplant donor. CDR3s include the opening cysteine and the closing phenylalanine or tryptophan. The D gene is left open where the match is weak. Only part of the rows carry a size: once, few, many, or a class if the clone is expanded.

>many|TRBV6-5|TRBJ1-2|NA
CASRRVANYGYTF
TGTGCCAGCCGACGGGTAGCTAACTATGGCTACACCTTC
>NA|TRBV6-5|TRBJ2-3|TRBD2
CASSFVAGATSTDTQYF
TGTGCCAGCAGTTTCGTAGCGGGAGCCACGAGCACAGATACGCAGTATTTT
>once|TRBV7-1|TRBJ1-1|TRBD1
CASSSDRVETEAFF
TGTGCCAGCAGCTCTGACAGGGTAGAGACTGAAGCTTTCTTT
>few|TRBV6-5|TRBJ2-1|NA
CASSYSKVYNEQFF
TGTGCCAGCAGTTACTCCAAGGTCTACAATGAGCAGTTCTTC
>few|TRBV29-1|TRBJ2-1|TRBD2
CSVEVIAGGLNEQFF
TGCAGCGTTGAAGTAATAGCGGGAGGGTTAAATGAGCAGTTCTTC
>few|TRBV7-6|TRBJ2-5|TRBD1
CASSLVTGDWETQYF
TGTGCCAGCAGCTTAGTCACAGGGGATTGGGAGACCCAGTACTTC
>NA|TRBV5-1|TRBJ2-1|NA
CASSFAGRGADEQFF
TGCGCCAGCAGCTTCGCCGGGCGAGGCGCCGATGAGCAGTTCTTC
>NA|TRBV5-1|TRBJ2-7|NA
CASSLITFSYEQYF
TGCGCCAGCAGCTTGATTACCTTCTCCTACGAGCAGTACTTC
>NA|TRBV3-1|TRBJ2-7|TRBD2
CASSPTHPGLAEDPYEQYF
TGTGCCAGCAGCCCTACTCACCCGGGACTAGCGGAAGACCCCTACGAGCAGTACTTC
>many|TRBV5-1|TRBJ1-2|TRBD1
CASSLEPPGQGENYGYTF
TGCGCCAGCAGCTTGGAGCCTCCGGGACAGGGGGAAAACTATGGCTACACCTTC
>NA|TRBV20-1|TRBJ2-1|TRBD2
CSARLAGGPHNEQFF
TGCAGTGCTAGACTAGCGGGAGGGCCCCACAATGAGCAGTTCTTC
>few|TRBV5-1|TRBJ2-1|NA
CASSFSTISSEQFF
TGCGCCAGCAGCTTCAGTACTATTTCAAGTGAGCAGTTCTTC